Sequencing of this T cell receptor beta chain was carried out in a study of cytomegalovirus exposure and HLA in healthy donors. As regards this clone: Its antigen is undetermined.

Losses at the gene ends were 6 bases for V and 2 bases for J; bases not matched to a gene: 7. The germline gives CDR1 SGHDN, CDR2 FVKESK. The CDR3 totals 15 residues. Primers included in the PCR were 60 Vbeta and 13 Jbeta primers. Profiling relied on immunoSEQ multiplex PCR, and the TCRdb table lists in-frame clones only, not all of them. The data contain 95,000 to 150,000 clones, 82% of them seen just once; the ten biggest clones take up roughly 1.5%. General study results and limits: In a later analysis, an Asian-associated ancestry cluster reportedly showed fewer N-insertions than the approximately 640-donor mean.

The clonotype originates from a young woman in good health and CMV-seronegative. The sequenced sample consisted of PBMCs. V gene TRBV14 combines with J gene TRBJ1-3; TRBD1 aligns across 7 bases. The CDR3 protein is CASSHRGKAGNTIYF. The CDR3 DNA reads as TGTGCCAGCAGTCACAGGGGAAAGGCTGGAAACACCATATATTTT.